This T cell receptor (beta chain) was recorded in a study of blood T cell repertoires in COVID-19. Study background: Samples representing acute and convalescent COVID-19 were sourced from the United States, Italy and Spain. In each case, the material was cDNA or gDNA derived from T cells, B-cell-depleted T cells, or PBMCs.

Original processing notes: Reference gene primer amplification in the assay estimated nucleated cell counts. Produced via immunoSEQ multiplex PCR; TCRdb's table is partial and in-frame only. V and J calls plus clone size are reproduced from that table; the DNA served to infer D and trimming. This table has about 150,000 clones, almost 80% appearing once. Germline V gene lookup returns CDR1 MDHEN and CDR2 SYDVKM. This CDR3 region has 14 residues. Trimming took 2 bases from V and 5 from J, leaving 12 bases between them. The clonotype was recovered from a man in his sixties who had recovered from COVID-19. The sequencing input was peripheral blood. This chain uses TRBV28 with TRBJ1-1; D unresolved. The CDR3 DNA is TGTGCCAGCAGTTTAATCGGGAGAGGGACTGAAGCTTTCTTT. Translation gives CASSLIGRGTEAFF.